One sample yielded the 18 T cell receptor beta chains listed below, sequenced in a study of CD8 T cells in Susac syndrome. A quantity of 0.5 to 1 ug RNA underwent reverse transcription using random hexamers. TCRdb reprocessed the immunoSEQ multiplex PCR reads with MiXCR, giving one entry per CDR3 protein. The table shows 300,000 to 350,000 distinct CDR3 sequences, with just over 90% occurring only once. The sample taken for sequencing was CD4+ T cells from PBMCs. The receptors were gathered from a human donor with multiple sclerosis.

The J gene is TRBJ2-2, the V gene TRBV27; TRBD2 might be the D (6 bases). V dropped 5 bases and J dropped 5 bases, with 21 bases sitting between them. Germline V gives CDR1 MNHEY, CDR2 SMNVEV (reference sequence). There are 17 residues in the CDR3. The CDR3 DNA follows: TGTGCCAGCAGTACCCGGGGGACCCAAAAGGGAACCGGGGAGCTGTTTTTT. This translates into CASSTRGTQKGTGELFF.

The genes are TRBV11-3 and TRBJ2-7; D is undetermined. Germline V gene lookup returns CDR1 SGHNT and CDR2 YENEEA. This CDR3 is built from 14 residues. Trimming left V 1 base short and J 2 bases short, with 9 bases between. CDR3 in DNA: TGTGCCAGCAGCTTAGGCGCAACCACCTACGAGCAGTACTTC. It is translated as CASSLGATTYEQYF.

The gene calls are TRBV5-6 and TRBJ1-2; no clear D. V shed 4 bases and J shed 8 bases, with 18 bases lying between them. Looked up from germline, CDR1 is SGHDT and CDR2 is YYEEEE. The length of the CDR3 is 14 residues. This chain's CDR3 is CASSLETQTSGYTF. CDR3 sequence (DNA): TGTGCCAGCAGCCTCGAGACACAGACGTCGGGCTACACCTTC. The whole variable domain, filled in from reference TRBV5-6 and TRBJ1-2, reads DAGVTQSPTHLIKTRGQQVTLRCSPKSGHDTVSWYQQALGQGPQFIFQYYEEEERQRGNFPDRFSGHQFPNYSSELNVNALLLGDSALYLCASSLETQTSGYTFGSGTRLTVV.

The chain links TRBV20-1 to TRBJ2-7; D is perhaps TRBD2 (6 bases). V dropped 3 bases and J dropped 3 bases, with 12 bases sitting between them. In germline, CDR1 is DFQATT, CDR2 SNEGSKA (reference sequence). The CDR3 loop spans 13 amino acids. The CDR3 loop reads CSARYPGSYEQYF. In DNA form, the CDR3 reads TGCAGTGCTAGGTATCCCGGGAGCTACGAGCAGTACTTC.

This chain connects TRBV19 to TRBJ2-3, with D perhaps assigned TRBD1 or TRBD2 (6 bases each). This CDR3 contains 16 residues. V lost 10 bases to trimming and J lost 0 bases, with 20 bases between them. Germline V CDR1 and CDR2: LNHDA, SQIVND (reference sequence). This chain's CDR3 is CATKAGNRASTDTQYF. CDR3 bases: TGTGCCACCAAGGCGGGGAACAGGGCTAGCACAGATACGCAGTATTTT. Using reference TRBV19 and TRBJ2-3 for the parts outside the CDR3, the full variable domain is DGGITQSPKYLFRKEGQNVTLSCEQNLNHDAMYWYRQDPGQGLRLIYYSQIVNDFQKGDIAEGYSVSREKKESFPLTVTSAQKNPTAFYLCATKAGNRASTDTQYFGPGTRLTVL.

The rearrangement uses TRBV11-2 and TRBJ1-2; D is possibly TRBD1 (5 bases). Germline loops: CDR1 SGHAT, CDR2 FQNNGV. CDR3 length: 14 residues. The germline V and J ends were trimmed by 6 bases and 4 bases, with 15 bases remaining between them. CDR3 sequence (DNA): TGTGCCAGCAGGAGGTCGGGGGAGAGCTATGGCTACACCTTC. Its translation is CASRRSGESYGYTF.

This clonotype appeared once. The J gene is TRBJ2-5, the V gene TRBV15, with 10 positions matching TRBD1. CDR1 and CDR2 (germline): LNHNV, YYDKDF (reference sequence). The CDR3 loop spans 16 amino acids. V dropped 0 bases and J dropped 4; count of bases not matched to a gene: 5. The CDR3 nucleotides read TGTGCCACCAGCAGAGATCCGCGGACAGGGGGAGAGACCCAGTACTTC. This translates into CATSRDPRTGGETQYF.

The count of this clonotype is one. The chain carries TRBV24-1 and TRBJ1-1; no reliable D call. CDR3 size: 16 residues. The germline V gene encodes CDR1 KGHDR and CDR2 SFDVKD. Trimming removed 3 bases from V and 0 bases from J, with 13 bases in between. The CDR3 is CATSDSRAGMNTEAFF. The CDR3 DNA reads as TGTGCCACCAGTGATAGTCGCGCGGGCATGAACACTGAAGCTTTCTTT.

The chain employs TRBV12-3 or TRBV12-4 and TRBJ2-1, with D possibly matching TRBD1 (6 bases). V lost 6 bases, J lost 4 bases, and 10 bases lay in between. The CDR3 totals 13 residues. CDR3 sequence: CASRDSDYNEQFF. The CDR3 DNA reads as TGTGCCAGCAGGGACAGTGATTACAATGAGCAGTTCTTC.

The rearrangement uses TRBV20-1 and TRBJ2-1; 11 bases map to TRBD2. The V and J ends lost 4 bases and 9 bases, in that order; junction bases with no gene match: 8. Germline V lookup: CDR1 DFQATT, CDR2 SNEGSKA (reference sequence). This CDR3 spans 14 amino acids. The CDR3 reads CSAIDSGGASEQFF. The CDR3 DNA reads as TGCAGTGCTATTGATAGCGGGGGGGCGAGTGAGCAGTTCTTC.

The chain combines TRBV7-9 with TRBJ1-2; the D is unclear. V lost 3 bases and J lost 7, with 15 bases in between. The CDR3 has 14 residues. Looked up from germline, CDR1 is SEHNR and CDR2 is FQNEAQ (reference sequence). CDR3 in DNA: TGTGCCAGCAGCTTCGACATTGACGGGCTTGGCTACACCTTC. It yields the protein CASSFDIDGLGYTF. Looking up the rest from reference TRBV7-9 and TRBJ1-2 gives the full variable domain: DTGVSQNPRHKITKRGQNVTFRCDPISEHNRLYWYRQTLGQGPEFLTYFQNEAQLEKSRLLSDRFSAERPKGSFSTLEIQRTEQGDSAMYLCASSFDIDGLGYTFGSGTRLTVV.

The chain carries TRBV7-3 and TRBJ2-1; the match to TRBD2 covers 10 bases. Germline V gives CDR1 SGHTA, CDR2 FQGTGA. With 4 bases clipped from V and 10 bases from J, the junction kept 4 bases outside the gene matches. The length of the CDR3 is 13 residues. This CDR3 reads CASSSRLAGEQFF. The CDR3 DNA follows: TGTGCCAGCAGCTCTCGACTAGCGGGCGAGCAGTTCTTC.

The rearrangement joins TRBV5-6 to TRBJ2-3; D is possibly TRBD2 (6 bases). Trimming cost V 1 base and J 4 bases, with 7 bases left between them. The length of the CDR3 is 13 residues. Germline V gives CDR1 SGHDT, CDR2 YYEEEE. Written as DNA, the CDR3 is TGTGCCAGCAGCTTGTGGGGGGCAGATACGCAGTATTTT. Translated: CASSLWGADTQYF.

The V and J genes are TRBV20-1 and TRBJ2-2; no clear D gene. This CDR3 is 13 amino acids long. Germline CDR1 DFQATT, CDR2 SNEGSKA (reference sequence). V was shortened by 3 bases and J by 4 bases, with 9 bases between the two germline ends. As DNA, the CDR3 is TGCAGTGCTAGCGTCAAGCCCACCGGGGAGCTGTTTTTT. Translation: CSASVKPTGELFF.

This clonotype was counted only a few times. The chain's CDR3 is CASRTTVVYGYTF. In DNA, the CDR3 is TGTGCCAGCAGGACGACCGTGGTCTATGGCTACACCTTC. The chain is built from TRBV6-2 or TRBV6-3 and TRBJ1-2; D gene uncertain. The length of the CDR3 is 13 residues. Germline V gene lookup returns CDR1 MNHEY and CDR2 SVGEGT. Between the trimmed V and J ends, which lost 6 bases and 4 bases, there was a span of 12 bases.

The rearrangement links TRBV7-3 to TRBJ2-6; D gene ambiguous. The V gene lost 5 bases and the J gene lost 3 bases, with 5 bases spanning the gap. The germline V gene has CDR1 SGHTA and CDR2 FQGTGA. The CDR3 is 13 amino acids. The CDR3 protein is CASSKSGANVLTF. The CDR3 DNA reads TGTGCCAGCAGCAAGAGTGGGGCCAACGTCCTGACTTTC.

The J gene is TRBJ2-6, the V gene TRBV19; no firm D call. V was trimmed by 5 bases and J by 1 base, leaving 21 bases between them. The CDR3 length is 19 residues. Germline V gives CDR1 LNHDA, CDR2 SQIVND (reference sequence). CDR3 nucleotides: TGTGCCAGTAGTCCTCTGTCAACACTCCCTCCTTCTGGGGCCAACGTCCTGACTTTC. Its translation is CASSPLSTLPPSGANVLTF.

The V call is TRBV10-2, the J call TRBJ2-7; 7 positions agree with TRBD2. Germline-derived CDR1 and CDR2 are WSHSY and SAAADI. The CDR3 covers 14 residues. V lost 4 bases and J lost 6; bases outside the gene matches: 9. This CDR3 is CASSGREYSPEQYF. As DNA, the CDR3 is TGCGCCAGCAGTGGGCGGGAGTACTCCCCCGAGCAGTACTTC.